This TCR beta chain was recorded in a study of Graves' ophthalmopathy and Graves' hyperthyroidism. Overall study results and limits: Progression of ophthalmopathy was predicted by the model with roughly 70% sensitivity and less than 85% specificity. Most thyroid-expanded clonotypes exceeding 0.001 frequency were also found in blood.

Hyperthyroidism patients, all newly diagnosed, had under 2 months' duration and ages of 18 to 65. If patients had other autoimmune diseases, uncontrolled infections, pregnancy or lactation, they were excluded. This clonotype was detected once. Its antigen is currently unknown. RNA served as the template for amplifying TCR beta CDR3 regions. Second-round multiplex PCR came after first-round RT-PCR with HTBI primers. TCRdb re-called the multiplex PCR reads through MiXCR, storing one row per CDR3 protein. Of around 1.1 million distinct CDR3 sequences listed, less than 45% are singletons. Trimming took off 3 bases at V and 3 bases at J, with 9 bases between the two ends. CDR3 length: 12 amino acids. Per germline, CDR1 SQVTM and CDR2 ANQGSEA.

This sequence was found in an adult man with Graves' hyperthyroidism. The material sequenced was peripheral blood or thyroid tissue (not recorded which). This chain uses TRBV29-1 with TRBJ2-7; D unclear. The CDR3 DNA reads as TGCAGCGTTGAGCACTCTGGCTACGAGCAGTACTTC. Translated: CSVEHSGYEQYF.